Shown below are 8 T cell receptor beta chains from a single sample sequenced in a study of graft-versus-host responses after intestinal transplantation. Sequencing was performed with immunoSEQ multiplex PCR; in TCRdb, only in-frame clones are kept and a portion is missing. The repertoire holds approximately 90,000 clones, with 88% as singletons. These receptors' targets are unknown. This material consisted of unstimulated CD4+ T cells sorted from spleen or lymph node cells, taken before transplant. These receptors originate from a human donor who was the organ donor for an intestinal transplant.

The V and J genes are TRBV27 and TRBJ2-2; D might be TRBD2 (5 bases). The CDR3 covers 16 residues. Trimming removed 5 bases from V and 1 base from J, with 14 bases in between. Germline assignment: CDR1 MNHEY and CDR2 SMNVEV (reference sequence). DNA for the CDR3: TGTGCCAGCAGTCCATTGACTATCCTGAACACCGGGGAGCTGTTTTTT. Translated, it gives CASSPLTILNTGELFF.

This rearrangement joins TRBV7-9 to TRBJ2-1; 9 nucleotides match TRBD2. Germline V CDR1 and CDR2: SEHNR, FQNEAQ (reference sequence). Trimming removed 4 bases from V and 9 bases from J; junction bases left unmatched: 10. The CDR3 has 15 amino acids. CDR3 sequence reads: CASSYDRTSALEQFF. The CDR3 DNA reads TGTGCCAGCAGCTATGATAGGACTAGCGCCCTTGAGCAGTTCTTC.

The gene calls are TRBV7-2 and TRBJ2-1, with D hard to call. V lost 5 bases to trimming and J lost 8 bases, with 13 bases between them. This CDR3 is built from 13 residues. CDR1 and CDR2 (germline): SGHTA, FQGNSA. The CDR3 here is CASSPTGGYEQFF. The DNA of the CDR3 is TGTGCCAGCAGCCCCACGGGTGGCTATGAGCAGTTCTTC.

This chain uses TRBV11-1 with TRBJ1-3; D not resolved. Deletions cut 5 bases from V and 0 bases from J, with 14 bases between. CDR3 length equals 16 residues. Germline lookup yields CDR1 SGHAT and CDR2 FQDESV (reference sequence). The CDR3 nucleotides are TGTGCCAGCAGCCCATACACAGCCTACTCTGGAAACACCATATATTTT. It encodes CASSPYTAYSGNTIYF.

This clone was seen only once. The V gene is TRBV6-6, the J gene TRBJ2-7, with 10 bases fitting TRBD2. V gave up 4 bases and J gave up 5 bases; unmatched junction bases: 5. Germline-derived CDR1 and CDR2 are MNHNY and SVGAGI (reference sequence). The CDR3 has 14 residues. The CDR3 coding sequence is TGTGCCAGCAGTTCCGGGACTAGCGCTAACGAGCAGTACTTC. Its protein is CASSSGTSANEQYF.

The gene calls are TRBV5-1 and TRBJ2-5; 13 positions agree with TRBD2. The CDR3 loop spans 17 amino acids. The V and J ends lost 4 bases and 3 bases, in that order; junction bases with no gene match: 9. Germline CDR1 and CDR2: SGHRS and YFSETQ. The CDR3: CASSPGLAGVGEETQYF. The CDR3 nucleotides are TGCGCCAGCAGCCCTGGACTAGCGGGAGTTGGGGAAGAGACCCAGTACTTC.

The chain links TRBV5-4 to TRBJ2-7; 9 bases line up with TRBD2. J gave up 7 bases and V 1 base, and 9 bases lay outside the gene matches. This CDR3 comprises 15 residues. Germline V gene lookup returns CDR1 SGHNT and CDR2 YYREEE (reference sequence). CDR3 residues: CASSLWGGGAREQYF. In DNA, the CDR3 is TGTGCCAGCAGCTTGTGGGGCGGGGGGGCCCGGGAGCAGTACTTC.

The genes are TRBV21-1 and TRBJ1-2; the table calls TRBD1, which could not be checked here. TRBV21-1 represents a pseudogene. The CDR3 loop spans 17 amino acids. CDR3 residues: CASSRHRDRTTNYGYTF. As DNA, the CDR3 is TGTGCCAGCAGCCGCCACAGGGACAGAACAACTAACTATGGCTACACCTTC.